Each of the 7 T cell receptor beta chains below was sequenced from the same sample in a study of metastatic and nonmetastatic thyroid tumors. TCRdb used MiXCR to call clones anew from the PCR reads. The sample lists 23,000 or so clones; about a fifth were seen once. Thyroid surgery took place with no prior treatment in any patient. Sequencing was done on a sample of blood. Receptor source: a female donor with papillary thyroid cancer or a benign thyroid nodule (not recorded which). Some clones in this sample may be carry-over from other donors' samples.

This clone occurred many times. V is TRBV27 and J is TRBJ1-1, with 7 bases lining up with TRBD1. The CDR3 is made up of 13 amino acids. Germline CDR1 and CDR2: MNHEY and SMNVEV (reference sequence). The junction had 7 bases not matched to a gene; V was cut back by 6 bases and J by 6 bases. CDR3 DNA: TGTGCCAGCAGAAGGACAGGACTTCCTGAAGCTTTCTTT. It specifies CASRRTGLPEAFF.

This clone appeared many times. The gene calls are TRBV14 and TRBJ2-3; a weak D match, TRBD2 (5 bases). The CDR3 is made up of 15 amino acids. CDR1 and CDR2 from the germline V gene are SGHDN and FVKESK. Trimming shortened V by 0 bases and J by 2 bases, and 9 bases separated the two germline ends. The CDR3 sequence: CASSQERAYTDTQYF. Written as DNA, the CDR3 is TGTGCCAGCAGCCAAGAGAGGGCCTACACAGATACGCAGTATTTT.

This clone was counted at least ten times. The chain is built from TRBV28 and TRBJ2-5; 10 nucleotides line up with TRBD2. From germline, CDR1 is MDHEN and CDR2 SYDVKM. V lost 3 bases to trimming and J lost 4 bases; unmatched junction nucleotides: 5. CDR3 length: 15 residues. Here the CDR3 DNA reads TGTGCCAGCAGTTTGGGAGCGGGAGGGGGAGAGACCCAGTACTTC. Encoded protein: CASSLGAGGGETQYF.

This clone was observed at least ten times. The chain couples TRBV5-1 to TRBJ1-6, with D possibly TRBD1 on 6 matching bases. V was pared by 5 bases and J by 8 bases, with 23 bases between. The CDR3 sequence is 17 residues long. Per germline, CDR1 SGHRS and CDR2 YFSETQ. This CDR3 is CASSKKLTGGGDSPLHF. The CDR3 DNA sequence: TGCGCCAGCAGTAAGAAGCTGACAGGCGGGGGGGATTCACCCCTCCACTTT.

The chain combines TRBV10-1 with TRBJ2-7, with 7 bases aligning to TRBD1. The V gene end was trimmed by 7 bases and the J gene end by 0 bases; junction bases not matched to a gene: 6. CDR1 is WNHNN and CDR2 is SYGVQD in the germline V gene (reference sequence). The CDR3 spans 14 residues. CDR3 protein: CASTRDRDSYEQYF. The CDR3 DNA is TGCGCCAGCACCCGTGACAGGGACTCCTACGAGCAGTACTTC.

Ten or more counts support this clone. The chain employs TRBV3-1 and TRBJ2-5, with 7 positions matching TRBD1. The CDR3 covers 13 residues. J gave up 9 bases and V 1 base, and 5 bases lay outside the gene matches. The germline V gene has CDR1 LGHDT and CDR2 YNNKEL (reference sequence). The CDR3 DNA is TGTGCCAGCAGCCAAGGAGACCAGGGGGCCCAGTACTTC. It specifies CASSQGDQGAQYF.

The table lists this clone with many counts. In nucleotides, the CDR3 is TGTGCCAGCAGCTTAGCCGGGCTGGGTCGGAACACTGAAGCTTTCTTT. Protein product: CASSLAGLGRNTEAFF. This chain links TRBV7-2 with TRBJ1-1; D gene uncertain. Germline V gene sequence: CDR1 SGHTA, CDR2 FQGNSA. This CDR3 spans 16 amino acids. V lost 0 bases and J lost 1, with 12 bases in between.